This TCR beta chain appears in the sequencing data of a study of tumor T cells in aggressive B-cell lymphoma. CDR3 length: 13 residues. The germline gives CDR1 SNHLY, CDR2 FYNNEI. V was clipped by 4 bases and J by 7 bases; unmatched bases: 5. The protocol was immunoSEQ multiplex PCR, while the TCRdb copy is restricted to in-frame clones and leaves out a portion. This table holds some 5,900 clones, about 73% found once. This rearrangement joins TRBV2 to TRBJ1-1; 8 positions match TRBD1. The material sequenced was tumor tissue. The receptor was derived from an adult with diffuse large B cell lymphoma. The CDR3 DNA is TGTGCCAGCAGTGGGACAGGGCGTGGTGAAGCTTTCTTT. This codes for CASSGTGRGEAFF.